This TCR beta chain was observed in a study of Ad26.COV2.S vaccination and SARS-CoV-2 variants. Treatment given: about 20 received Ad26.COV2.S at low or high dose, single or two shots; several received placebo; per-sample allocation not given. Samples came from day 63 after the first vaccine or placebo injection. The CDR3 consists of 14 residues. Per germline, CDR1 MNHEY and CDR2 SMNVEV (reference sequence). V shed 3 bases and J 5 bases; nucleotides not matched to a gene: 4. Measured with immunoSEQ multiplex PCR; TCRdb has only the in-frame clones, and not every one. The sample contains roughly 700,000 clones, roughly 90% of which appear only once. This clone was recorded once.

The sequencing here drew on peripheral blood, taken in a trial of Ad26.COV2.S vaccine versus placebo. The V and J genes are TRBV27 and TRBJ1-5, with 7 bases aligning to TRBD1. The clonotype originates from a person aged 18-65 years who received the Ad26.COV2.S COVID-19 vaccine or a placebo. CDR3 DNA: TGTGCCAGCAGTTTCTATCAGGGGGATCAGCCCCAGCATTTT. This encodes CASSFYQGDQPQHF.